The sequence of this T cell receptor beta chain was determined in a study of cytomegalovirus exposure and HLA in healthy donors. Trimming removed 1 base from V and 7 bases from J; junction bases left unmatched: 6. In germline, CDR1 is SGHNT, CDR2 YYREEE (reference sequence). The length of the CDR3 is 14 residues. This clone showed up just a few times. Primers included in the PCR were 60 Vbeta and 13 Jbeta primers. Data came from immunoSEQ multiplex PCR; TCRdb stores just in-frame clones and leaves some out. The top ten hold about 2% of the sample, which has around 150,000 clones, 80% seen once. This TCR was recovered from a man in his thirties or forties in good health and CMV-seronegative. Sample: PBMCs. The rearrangement links TRBV5-4 to TRBJ2-7; 9 bases are shared with TRBD2. The CDR3 DNA is TGTGCCAGCAGCTTGCCGCTAGCGGGAAAGGAGCAGTACTTC. Translation gives CASSLPLAGKEQYF.